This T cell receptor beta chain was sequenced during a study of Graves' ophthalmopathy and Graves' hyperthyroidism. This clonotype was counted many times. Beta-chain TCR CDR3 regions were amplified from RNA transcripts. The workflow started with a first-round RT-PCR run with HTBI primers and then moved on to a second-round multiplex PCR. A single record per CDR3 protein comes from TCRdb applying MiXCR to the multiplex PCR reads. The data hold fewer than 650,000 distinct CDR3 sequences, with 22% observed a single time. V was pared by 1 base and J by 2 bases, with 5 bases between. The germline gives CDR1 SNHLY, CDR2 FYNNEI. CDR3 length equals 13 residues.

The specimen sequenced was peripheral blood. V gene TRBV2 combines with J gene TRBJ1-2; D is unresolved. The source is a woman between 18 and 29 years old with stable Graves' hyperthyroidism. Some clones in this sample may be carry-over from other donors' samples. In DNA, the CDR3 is TGTGCCAGCAGTGAAGACGGGAACTATGGCTACACCTTC. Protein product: CASSEDGNYGYTF.